The present T cell receptor (beta chain) was sequenced within a study of post-analysis software for immune sequencing data (dated by TCRdb to 2015 to 2017). Context from the whole study: Relapsing-remitting, secondary progressive and progressive-relapsing multiple sclerosis were recorded as disease courses, and subtype annotation was lacking for some patients. The multiple sclerosis patient repertoires were compared with approximately 11 previously published healthy control repertoires from donors aged roughly 6 to 25 years. A subset of samples was prepared in parallel using single-end sample barcoding, then pooled and co-amplified after Illumina adapter ligation.

Compared with germline, V lacks 10 bases and J lacks 5 bases; bases without a gene match: 18. CDR1 and CDR2 are read off the germline V gene as MDHEN and SYDVKM. There are 16 amino acids in the CDR3, from cysteine to phenylalanine inclusive. CDR3 DNA is the only sequence kept; it has 48 bases, read in frame from the first base. A remark on this clonotype: The clone's antigen remains unknown. Within one base of it there is no much larger clone, and no base qualities were kept.

To demonstrate the VDJtools post-analysis software, the study profiled TCR beta repertoires from the peripheral blood of about 13 young patients with multiple sclerosis. The patients with multiple sclerosis were children and adolescents between roughly 6 and 15 years of age. Study-wide findings and limitations: Direct clustering with F measure showed strong co-clustering of samples prepared in the same batch, prompting a batch-effect correction. Significantly lower normalized Chao1 diversity was found in multiple sclerosis patients than in controls, suggesting substantial peripheral T-cell clonal expansion. The control group was slightly older than the multiple sclerosis patient group. Significantly higher frequencies in patients than in controls were found for roughly five TRBV segments, including TRBV5-6, TRBV5-1 and TRBV20-1.

The method behind the library was PCR. The listed sequencing device is Illumina HiSeq 2500. Unique molecular identifiers were incorporated into TCR beta cDNA libraries to reduce PCR and sequencing biases. About 0.5 million cDNA molecules were obtained for every 1 to 10 million input T cells, so each molecule roughly corresponded to one T cell. The same protocol used for the earlier healthy control dataset was applied to prepare and sequence the patient libraries. Within a given batch, samples were prepared together, multiplexed and sequenced on the same HiSeq lane. The study's processing was this. Raw barcoded reads were processed with MIGEC, and single-read molecular identifier groups were discarded before consensus assembly and CDR3 extraction. Clonotype tables were post-analysed with VDJtools, normalizing diversity by down-sampling all datasets to the smallest sample size. In repertoire overlap clustering, CDR3 amino acid sequences, but not nucleotide sequences, were matched to correct batch-related cross-sample contamination. The public reads were quality trimmed at Q25 with fastp and then assembled into clones with MiXCR by TCRdb, keeping productive beta chains. One record per CDR3 amino acid sequence lists the most common genes and DNA. None of the V and J calls come from the authors' own analysis; TCRdb made them. The sample profile shows roughly 400,000 distinct CDR3 sequences; approximately 42% of them were found once. The ten largest clones capture 6.5% to 8% of the sample.

The sequencing input was blood. The rearrangement combines TRBV28 with TRBJ2-5; 8 middle bases align to TRBD1. The TCR comes from a girl under 10 years old with multiple sclerosis. The DNA is as follows: TGTGCCACCACTCTCTTGACCGACAGGGGTGGTGAGACCCAGTACTTC. Translation gives CATTLLTDRGGETQYF.